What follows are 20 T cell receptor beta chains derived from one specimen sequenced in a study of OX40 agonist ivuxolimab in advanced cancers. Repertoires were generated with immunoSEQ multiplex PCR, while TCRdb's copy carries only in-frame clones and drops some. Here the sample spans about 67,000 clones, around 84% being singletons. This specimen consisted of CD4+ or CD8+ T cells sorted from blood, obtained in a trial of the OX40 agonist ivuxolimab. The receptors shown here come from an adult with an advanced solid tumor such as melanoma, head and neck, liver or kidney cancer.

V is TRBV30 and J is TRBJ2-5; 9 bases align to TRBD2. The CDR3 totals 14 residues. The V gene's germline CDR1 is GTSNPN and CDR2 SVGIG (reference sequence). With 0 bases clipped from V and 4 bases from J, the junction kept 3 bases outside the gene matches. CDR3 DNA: TGTGCCTGGAGTGTAGCGGGGGGAACAGAGACCCAGTACTTC. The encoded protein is CAWSVAGGTETQYF.

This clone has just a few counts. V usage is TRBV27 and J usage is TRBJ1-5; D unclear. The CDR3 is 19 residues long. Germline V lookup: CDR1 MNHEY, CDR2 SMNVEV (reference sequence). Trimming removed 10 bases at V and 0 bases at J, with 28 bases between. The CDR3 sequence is CATHPGVMEDRYSNQPQHF. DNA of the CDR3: TGTGCCACCCACCCCGGGGTGATGGAGGACCGCTATAGCAATCAGCCCCAGCATTTT.

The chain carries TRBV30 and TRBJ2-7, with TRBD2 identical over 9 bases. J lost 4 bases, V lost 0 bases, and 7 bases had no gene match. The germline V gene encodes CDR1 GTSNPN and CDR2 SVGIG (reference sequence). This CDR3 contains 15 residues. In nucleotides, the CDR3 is TGTGCCTGGAGTGTTTGGCGGGGGGGCCGGTACGAGCAGTACTTC. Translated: CAWSVWRGGRYEQYF.

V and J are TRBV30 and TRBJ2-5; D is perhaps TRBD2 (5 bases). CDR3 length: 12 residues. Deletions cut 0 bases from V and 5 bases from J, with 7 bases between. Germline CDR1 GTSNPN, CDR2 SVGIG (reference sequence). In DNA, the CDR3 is TGTGCCTGGAGTGTTAGGAGGGAGACCCAGTACTTC. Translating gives CAWSVRRETQYF.

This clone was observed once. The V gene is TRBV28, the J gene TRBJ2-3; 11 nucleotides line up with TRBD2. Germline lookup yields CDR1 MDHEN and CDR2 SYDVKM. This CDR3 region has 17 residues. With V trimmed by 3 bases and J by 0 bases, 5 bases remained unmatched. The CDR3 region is CASSLFVAGGSTDTQYF. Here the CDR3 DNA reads TGTGCCAGCAGTTTGTTCGTAGCGGGAGGGAGCACAGATACGCAGTATTTT.

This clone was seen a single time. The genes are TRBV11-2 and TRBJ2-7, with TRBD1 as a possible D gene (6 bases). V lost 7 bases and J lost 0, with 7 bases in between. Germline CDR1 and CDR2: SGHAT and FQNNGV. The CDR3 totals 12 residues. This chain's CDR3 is CASTTGSYEQYF. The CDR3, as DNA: TGTGCCAGCACGACAGGCTCCTACGAGCAGTACTTC.

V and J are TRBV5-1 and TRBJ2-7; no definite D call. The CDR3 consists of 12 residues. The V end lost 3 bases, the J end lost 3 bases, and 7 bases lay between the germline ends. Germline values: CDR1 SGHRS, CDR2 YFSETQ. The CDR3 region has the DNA TGCGCCAGCAGCTCCGACCGCTACGAGCAGTACTTC. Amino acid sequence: CASSSDRYEQYF.

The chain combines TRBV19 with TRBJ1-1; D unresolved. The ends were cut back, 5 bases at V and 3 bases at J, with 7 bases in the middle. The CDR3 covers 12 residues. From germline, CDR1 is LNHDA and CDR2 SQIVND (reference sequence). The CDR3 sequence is CASSPRDTEAFF. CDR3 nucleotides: TGTGCCAGTAGTCCCCGGGACACTGAAGCTTTCTTT.

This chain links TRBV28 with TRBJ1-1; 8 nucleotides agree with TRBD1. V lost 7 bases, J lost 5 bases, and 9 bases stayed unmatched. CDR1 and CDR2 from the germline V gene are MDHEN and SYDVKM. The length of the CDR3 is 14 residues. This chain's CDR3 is CASKSGGAVTEAFF. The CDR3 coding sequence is TGTGCCAGCAAGTCAGGGGGCGCTGTAACTGAAGCTTTCTTT.

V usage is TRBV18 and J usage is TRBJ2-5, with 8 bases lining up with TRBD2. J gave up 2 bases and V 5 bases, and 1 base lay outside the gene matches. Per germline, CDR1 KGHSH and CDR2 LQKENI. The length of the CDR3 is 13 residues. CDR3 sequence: CASSVAGQETQYF. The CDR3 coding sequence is TGTGCCAGCTCAGTAGCGGGACAAGAGACCCAGTACTTC.

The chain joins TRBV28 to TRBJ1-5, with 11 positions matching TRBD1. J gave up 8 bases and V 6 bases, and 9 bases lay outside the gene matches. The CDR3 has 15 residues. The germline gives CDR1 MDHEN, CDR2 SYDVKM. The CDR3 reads CASSPRTGGLKPQHF. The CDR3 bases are TGTGCCAGCAGCCCGCGGACAGGGGGCTTGAAGCCCCAGCATTTT.

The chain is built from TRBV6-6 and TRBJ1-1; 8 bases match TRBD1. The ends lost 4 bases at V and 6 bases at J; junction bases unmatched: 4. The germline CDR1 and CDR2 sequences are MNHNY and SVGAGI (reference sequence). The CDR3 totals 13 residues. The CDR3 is CASSSDRGAEAFF. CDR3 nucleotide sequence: TGTGCCAGCAGTTCCGACAGGGGCGCTGAAGCTTTCTTT.

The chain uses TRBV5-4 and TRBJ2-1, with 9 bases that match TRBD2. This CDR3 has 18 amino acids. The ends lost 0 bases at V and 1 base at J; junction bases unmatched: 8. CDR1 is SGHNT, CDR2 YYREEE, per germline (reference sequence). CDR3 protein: CASSLAKVAGDSYNEQFF. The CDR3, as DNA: TGTGCCAGCAGCTTGGCCAAGGTAGCGGGAGATTCCTACAATGAGCAGTTCTTC.

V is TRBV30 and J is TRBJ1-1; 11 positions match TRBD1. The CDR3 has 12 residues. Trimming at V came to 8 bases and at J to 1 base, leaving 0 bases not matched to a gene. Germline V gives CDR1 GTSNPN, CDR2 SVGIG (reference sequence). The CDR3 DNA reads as TGTGCCGGACAGGGGGCGAACACTGAAGCTTTCTTT. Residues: CAGQGANTEAFF.

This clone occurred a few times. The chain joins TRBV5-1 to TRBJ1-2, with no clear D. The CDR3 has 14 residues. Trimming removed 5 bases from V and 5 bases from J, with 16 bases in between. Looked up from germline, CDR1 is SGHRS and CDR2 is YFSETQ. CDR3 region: CASRQDGPEYGYTF. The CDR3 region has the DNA TGCGCCAGCAGGCAGGACGGACCTGAGTATGGCTACACCTTC.

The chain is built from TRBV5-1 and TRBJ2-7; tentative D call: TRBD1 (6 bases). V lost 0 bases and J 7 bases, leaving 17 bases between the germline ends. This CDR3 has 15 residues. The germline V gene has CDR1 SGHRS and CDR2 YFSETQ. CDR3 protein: CASSLDGQPLREQYF. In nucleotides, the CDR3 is TGCGCCAGCAGCTTGGACGGACAGCCTCTAAGGGAGCAGTACTTC.

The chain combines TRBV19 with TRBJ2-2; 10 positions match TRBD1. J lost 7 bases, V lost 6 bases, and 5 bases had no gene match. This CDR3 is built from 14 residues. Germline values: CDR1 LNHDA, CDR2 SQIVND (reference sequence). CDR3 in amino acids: CASRGTGVRGELFF. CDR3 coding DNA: TGTGCCAGTAGGGGGACAGGGGTGCGCGGGGAGCTGTTTTTT.

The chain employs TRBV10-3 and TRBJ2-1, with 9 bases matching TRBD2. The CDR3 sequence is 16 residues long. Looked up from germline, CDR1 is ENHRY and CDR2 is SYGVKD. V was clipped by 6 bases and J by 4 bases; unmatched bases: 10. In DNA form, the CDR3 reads TGTGCCATCAGGCGGGAGGTTAGCGGGAGATACAATGAGCAGTTCTTC. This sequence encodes CAIRREVSGRYNEQFF.

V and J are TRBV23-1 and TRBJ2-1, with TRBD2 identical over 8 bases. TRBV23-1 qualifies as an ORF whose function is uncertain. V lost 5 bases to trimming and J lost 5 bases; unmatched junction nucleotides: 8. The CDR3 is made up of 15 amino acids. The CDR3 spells CASSSLAGVNNEQFF. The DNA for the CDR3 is TGCGCCAGCAGTTCTCTAGCGGGCGTCAACAATGAGCAGTTCTTC.

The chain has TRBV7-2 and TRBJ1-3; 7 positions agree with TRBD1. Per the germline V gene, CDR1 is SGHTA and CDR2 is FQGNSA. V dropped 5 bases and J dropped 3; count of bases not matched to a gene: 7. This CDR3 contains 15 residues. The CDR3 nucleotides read TGTGCCAGCAGCCCACAGGGGTCGGGTGGAAACACCATATATTTT. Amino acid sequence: CASSPQGSGGNTIYF.